This record covers a single T cell receptor beta chain. Assay: immunoSEQ multiplex PCR; the TCRdb copy retains only in-frame clones and omits some. The sample shows roughly 69,000 clones, 70% to 90% of them seen only once. The CDR3 is 17 amino acids. This entry comes from a study of technical replicates of blood from a handful of donors. The chain links TRBV21-1 to TRBJ1-1; the listed D gene, TRBD1, was not tested against the DNA. TRBV21-1 is given as a pseudogene. This receptor was taken from a human donor in good health. Some clones in this sample may be carry-over from other donors' samples. The source material was PBMCs. In DNA, the CDR3 is TGTGCCAGCAGCAAATCAAAGAACAGGGGTTGTATCGCTGAAGCTTTCTTT. This sequence encodes CASSKSKNRGCIAEAFF.